This is a list of T cell receptor beta chains from one sample in a study of tumor-infiltrating lymphocytes in primary liver carcinoma. Using its own MiXCR run on the multiplex PCR reads, TCRdb lists one record per CDR3 protein. In the table there are 48,000 or so distinct CDR3 sequences, over 65% of which are singletons. Sequencing was performed on liver tumor tissue from sampling region 3. The source is a man aged 35-49 years with primary liver carcinoma and hepatitis B virus infection. The CDR3 runs from the conserved cysteine through the conserved F or W. Each record gives: clone size, J gene, V gene, D gene, CDR3 DNA, CDR3 protein. The D gene is left open where the match is weak. Some rows mark clone size as missing; the rest say once, few, many or name a class of expanded clone.

>-|TRBJ1-5|TRBV4-1|TRBD1
TGCACCAACAGCCACCGACAGGGTCTAGGGCCCCAGCATTTT
CTNSHRQGLGPQHF
>-|TRBJ2-5|TRBV29-1|-
TGCAGCGTCCCTTGGGGGGGGGCCGCTAATGTGGAGACCCAGTACTTC
CSVPWGGAANVETQYF
>-|TRBJ2-7|TRBV12-3/TRBV12-4|-
TGTGCCAGGAGTTTAGGGACGGGCTCCTACGAGCTGTACTTC
CARSLGTGSYELYF
>many|TRBJ2-7|TRBV6-5|-
TGTGCCAGCAGTTACTCGCGAGAGCAGTACTTC
CASSYSREQYF
>-|TRBJ1-5|TRBV6-2/TRBV6-3|-
TGTGCCAGCAGTCCCACCCCGGGGTGGAGTAGAAGCAATCAGCCCCAGCGTTTT
CASSPTPGWSRSNQPQRF
>-|TRBJ1-5|TRBV6-6|-
TGTGCCAGCGGACCCGGGACGGATAGCAATCAGCCCCAACATTTT
CASGPGTDSNQPQHF
>-|TRBJ2-3|TRBV29-1|TRBD1
TGCAGCGTTAAACACGGACAGGGGACAGATACGCAGTATTTT
CSVKHGQGTDTQYF
>-|TRBJ2-1|TRBV2|-
TGTGCCAACAGTGAGAGACCATACCCTTACAATGAGCAGTTCTTC
CANSERPYPYNEQFF
>-|TRBJ1-4|TRBV6-6|-
-
CAGNFGTGATTNEKQFF
>many|TRBJ1-1|TRBV12-3/TRBV12-4|-
TGTGCCAGCAGTGTCAGCAGTGACACTGAAGCTTTCTTT
CASSVSSDTEAFF
>many|TRBJ2-5|TRBV29-1|-
TGCAGCGTAGGACGGCAGATTAAAGAGACCCAGTACTTC
CSVGRQIKETQYF
>-|TRBJ2-7|TRBV4-2|-
TGTGCCAGCAGCCCTGGGACTCCTACCTACGAGCAGTACTTC
CASSPGTPTYEQYF
>-|TRBJ2-7|TRBV6-1|-
TGCGCCAGTAGTGCTACAGGCGGCTGGCGCCTGACCTCCTACGATCAGTACTTC
CASSATGGWRLTSYDQYF
>medium-sized|TRBJ1-2|TRBV29-1|-
TGCAGCGACAGAGAACAGGGTCGCGCCTCTGGCTACACCTTC
CSDREQGRASGYTF
>once|TRBJ1-1|TRBV7-9|TRBD1
TGTGCCAGCAGCCCCCAGACAGGGGGGGCGAACACTAAAGCTTTCTTT
CASSPQTGGANTKAFF
>-|TRBJ2-1|TRBV6-5|TRBD2
TGTGCCAGCAGTTACACCGAGACTAGCAGAGAGCAGTTCTTC
CASSYTETSREQFF
>-|TRBJ2-3|TRBV7-9|-
TGTGCTAGCAGCTGGAGGGACGGATACAAAGATACGCAGTATTTT
CASSWRDGYKDTQYF
>-|TRBJ2-7|TRBV4-1|-
TGCGCCAGCAGCCAAGATGGGGTTGAGCAGTACTTC
CASSQDGVEQYF
>-|TRBJ1-5|TRBV11-2|TRBD1
TGTGCCAGCAGCGGACAGGGGGGAGGCAATCAACCCCAGCATTTT
CASSGQGGGNQPQHF
>-|TRBJ1-5|TRBV4-2|-
TGTGCCAGCAGCCCCCCCGGTCAGCCCCAGCATTTT
CASSPPGQPQHF
>-|TRBJ2-2|TRBV6-5|-
TGTGCCAGCAGCCCCTGGGGGGTGCTGTTTTTT
CASSPWGVLFF
>-|TRBJ1-5|TRBV5-1|TRBD1
TGCGCCGGCAGCAATGGACAGGGGAACTATCAGCCCCAGCATTTT
CAGSNGQGNYQPQHF
>-|TRBJ1-2|TRBV7-2|-
TGTGCCAGCAGCTTAGCGCTTGGAGAGGGGGGAGGTGGCTACACCTTC
CASSLALGEGGGGYTF
>few|TRBJ1-2|TRBV11-2|-
TGTACCAGCAGCTTAGAGGGGAACTATGACTACATCTTC
CTSSLEGNYDYIF
>-|TRBJ2-7|TRBV5-1|TRBD2
TGCGCCAGCAGCGAGACTAGCGGGCGTATCTACGAGCAGTACTTC
CASSETSGRIYEQYF
>many|TRBJ2-7|TRBV10-3|-
TGTGCCATCGGCGAGTCGGGGTCCTACGAGCAGTACTTC
CAIGESGSYEQYF
>-|TRBJ2-2|TRBV6-5|-
TGTACCAGCAGTCACGCAGTGGACGGCACAGGGGAGCTGTTTTTT
CTSSHAVDGTGELFF
>-|TRBJ2-2|TRBV30|-
TGTGCCTGGAGCGCCTTTGGGGCTGACGTCACCGGGGAGCTGTTTTTT
CAWSAFGADVTGELFF
>-|TRBJ2-1|TRBV19|-
TGTACCAGTAGGCGACTTGATATCTCCTACAATGAGCAGTTCTTC
CTSRRLDISYNEQFF
>-|TRBJ2-5|TRBV7-9|-
TGTGCCAGTAGCTCACGGGACGGGGGAACGCAAGAGACCCAGTACTTC
CASSSRDGGTQETQYF